This TCR beta chain is from a study of identical twins. There are 13 residues in the CDR3. The ends were cut back, 5 bases at V and 9 bases at J, with 14 bases in the middle. Each CDR3 protein gets one entry after TCRdb re-called the 5' RACE reads with MiXCR. The top ten hold around 0.47% of the sample, which has around 490,000 distinct CDR3 sequences, 20% to 25% seen once. This clonotype turned up a few times. These data also formed part of another study, on yellow fever vaccine responses in identical twins.

The material sequenced was CD4+ T cells sorted from blood. This TCR came from a woman between 18 and 30 years old in good health. The rearrangement links TRBV12-3 or TRBV12-4 to TRBJ1-5; D is ambiguous. The CDR3 loop is CASSARGHRPQHF. As DNA, the CDR3 is TGTGCCAGCAGTGCTCGGGGTCACCGGCCCCAGCATTTT.